This T cell receptor (beta chain) was observed in a study of cytomegalovirus exposure and HLA in healthy donors. A multiplex PCR was run with 60 Vbeta primers and 13 Jbeta primers. Only in-frame clones appear in the TCRdb table, and some are missing; sequencing was by immunoSEQ multiplex PCR. The sample lists about 200,000 clones, roughly 76% occurring once. Source material: PBMCs. The clonotype was recovered from a woman in her twenties or thirties in good health and CMV-seropositive.

CDR3 in amino acids: CASSVDRESGEQYF. The CDR3 nucleotides read TGTGCCAGTAGTGTCGACAGGGAGTCAGGGGAGCAGTACTTC. The chain combines TRBV19 with TRBJ2-7; 7 nucleotides agree with TRBD1. Germline CDR1 and CDR2: LNHDA and SQIVND (reference sequence). The CDR3 is 14 amino acids. V lost 5 bases and J lost 7; bases outside the gene matches: 11.